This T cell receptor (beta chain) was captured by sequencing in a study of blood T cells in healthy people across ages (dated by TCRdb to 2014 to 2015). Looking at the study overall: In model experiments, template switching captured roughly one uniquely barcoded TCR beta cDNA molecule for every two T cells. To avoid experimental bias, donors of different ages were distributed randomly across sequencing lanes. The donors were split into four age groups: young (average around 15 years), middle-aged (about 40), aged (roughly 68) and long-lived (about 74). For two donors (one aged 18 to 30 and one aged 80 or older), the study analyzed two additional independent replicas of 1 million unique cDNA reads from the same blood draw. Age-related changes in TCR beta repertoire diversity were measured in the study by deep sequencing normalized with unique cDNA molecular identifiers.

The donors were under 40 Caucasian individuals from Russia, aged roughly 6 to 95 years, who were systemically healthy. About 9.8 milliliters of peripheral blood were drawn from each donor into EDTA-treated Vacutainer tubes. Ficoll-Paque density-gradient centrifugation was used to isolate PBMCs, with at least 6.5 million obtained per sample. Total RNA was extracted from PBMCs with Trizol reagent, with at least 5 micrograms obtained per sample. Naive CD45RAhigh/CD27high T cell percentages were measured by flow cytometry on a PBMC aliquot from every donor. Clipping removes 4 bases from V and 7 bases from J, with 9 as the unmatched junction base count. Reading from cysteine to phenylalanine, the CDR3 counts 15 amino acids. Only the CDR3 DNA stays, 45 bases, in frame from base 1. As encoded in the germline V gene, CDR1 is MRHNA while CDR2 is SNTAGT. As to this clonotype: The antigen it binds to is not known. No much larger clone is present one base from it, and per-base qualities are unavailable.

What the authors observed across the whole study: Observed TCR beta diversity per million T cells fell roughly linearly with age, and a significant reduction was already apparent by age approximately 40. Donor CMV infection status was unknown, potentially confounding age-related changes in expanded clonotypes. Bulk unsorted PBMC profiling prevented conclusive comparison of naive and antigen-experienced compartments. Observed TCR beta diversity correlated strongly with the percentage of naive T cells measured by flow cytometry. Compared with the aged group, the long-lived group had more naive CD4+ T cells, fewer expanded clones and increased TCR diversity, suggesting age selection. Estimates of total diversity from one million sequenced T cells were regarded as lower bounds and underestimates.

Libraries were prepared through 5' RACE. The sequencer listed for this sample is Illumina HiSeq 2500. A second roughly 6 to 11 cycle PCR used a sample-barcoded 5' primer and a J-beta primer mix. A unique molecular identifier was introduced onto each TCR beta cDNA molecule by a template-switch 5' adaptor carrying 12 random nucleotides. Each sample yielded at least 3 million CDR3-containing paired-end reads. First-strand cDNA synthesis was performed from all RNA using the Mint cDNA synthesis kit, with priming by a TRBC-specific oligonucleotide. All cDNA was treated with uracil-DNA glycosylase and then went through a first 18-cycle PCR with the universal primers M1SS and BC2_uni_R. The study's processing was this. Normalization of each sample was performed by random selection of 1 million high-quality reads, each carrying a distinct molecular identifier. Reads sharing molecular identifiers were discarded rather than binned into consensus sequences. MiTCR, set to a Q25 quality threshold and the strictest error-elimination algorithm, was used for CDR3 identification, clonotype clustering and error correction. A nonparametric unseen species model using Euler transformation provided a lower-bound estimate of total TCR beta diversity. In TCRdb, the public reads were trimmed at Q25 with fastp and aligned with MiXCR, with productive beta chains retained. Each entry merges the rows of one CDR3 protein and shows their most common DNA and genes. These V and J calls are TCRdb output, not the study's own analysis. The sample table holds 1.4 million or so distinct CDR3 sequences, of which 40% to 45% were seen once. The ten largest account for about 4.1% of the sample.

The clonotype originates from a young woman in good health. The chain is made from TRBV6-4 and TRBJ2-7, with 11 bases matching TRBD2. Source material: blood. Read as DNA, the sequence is TGTGCCAGCAGTGTTACTAGCGGGAGTCGGAATGAGCAGTACTTC. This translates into CASSVTSGSRNEQYF.